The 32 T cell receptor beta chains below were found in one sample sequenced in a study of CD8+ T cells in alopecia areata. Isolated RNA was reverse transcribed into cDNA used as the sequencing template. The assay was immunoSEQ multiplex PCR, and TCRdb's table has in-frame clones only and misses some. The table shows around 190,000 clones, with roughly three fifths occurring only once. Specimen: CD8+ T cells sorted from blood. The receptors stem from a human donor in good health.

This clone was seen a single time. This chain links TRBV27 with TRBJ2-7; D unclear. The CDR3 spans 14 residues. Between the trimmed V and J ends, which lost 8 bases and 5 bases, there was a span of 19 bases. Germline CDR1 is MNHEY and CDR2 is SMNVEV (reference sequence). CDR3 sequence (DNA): TGTGCCAGCGCTGATAACAAGATCCTCCACGAGCAGTACTTC. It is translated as CASADNKILHEQYF.

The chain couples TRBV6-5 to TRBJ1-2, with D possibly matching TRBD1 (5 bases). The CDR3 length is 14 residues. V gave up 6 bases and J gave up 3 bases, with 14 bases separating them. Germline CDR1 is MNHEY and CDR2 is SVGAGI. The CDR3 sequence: CASSPYGDDYGYTF. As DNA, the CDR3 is TGTGCCAGCAGCCCCTACGGGGACGACTATGGCTACACCTTC.

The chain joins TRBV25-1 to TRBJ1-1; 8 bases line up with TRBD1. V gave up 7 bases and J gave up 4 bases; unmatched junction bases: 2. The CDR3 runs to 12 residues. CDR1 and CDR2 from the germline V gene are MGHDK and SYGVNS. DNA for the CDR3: TGTGCCAGCATTGACAGGGGCACTGAAGCTTTCTTT. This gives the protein CASIDRGTEAFF.

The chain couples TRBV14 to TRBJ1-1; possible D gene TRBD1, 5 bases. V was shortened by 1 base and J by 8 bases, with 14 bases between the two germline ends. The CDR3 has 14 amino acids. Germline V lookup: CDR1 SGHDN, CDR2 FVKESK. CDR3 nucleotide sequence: TGTGCCAGCAGCCAAGCTCCGGGAAAGGGGGAAGCTTTCTTT. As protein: CASSQAPGKGEAFF.

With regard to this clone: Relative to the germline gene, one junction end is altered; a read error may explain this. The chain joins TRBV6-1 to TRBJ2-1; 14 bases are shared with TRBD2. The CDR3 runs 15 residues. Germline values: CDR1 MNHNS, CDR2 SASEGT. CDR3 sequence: CAISEGLAGGPGEFF. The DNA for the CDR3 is TGTGCCATCAGTGAAGGACTAGCGGGGGGCCCCGGGGAGTTCTTC.

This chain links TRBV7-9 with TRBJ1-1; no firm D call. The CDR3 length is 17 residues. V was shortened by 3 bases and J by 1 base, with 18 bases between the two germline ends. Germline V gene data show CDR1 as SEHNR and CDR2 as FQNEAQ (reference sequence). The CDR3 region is CASSFPPPGDENTEAFF. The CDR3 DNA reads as TGTGCCAGCAGCTTTCCCCCCCCCGGGGATGAGAACACTGAAGCTTTCTTT.

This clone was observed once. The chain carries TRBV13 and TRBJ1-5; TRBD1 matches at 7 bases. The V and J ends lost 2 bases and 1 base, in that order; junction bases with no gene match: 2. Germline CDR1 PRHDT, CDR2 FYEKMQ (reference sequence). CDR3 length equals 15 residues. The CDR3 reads CASSLQGGSNQPQHF. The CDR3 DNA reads TGTGCCAGCAGCTTACAGGGGGGAAGCAATCAGCCCCAGCATTTT.

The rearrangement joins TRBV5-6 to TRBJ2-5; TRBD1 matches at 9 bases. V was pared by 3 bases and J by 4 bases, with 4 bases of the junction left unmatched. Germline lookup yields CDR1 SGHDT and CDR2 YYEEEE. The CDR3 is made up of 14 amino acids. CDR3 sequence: CASSSLTGGETQYF. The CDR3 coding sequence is TGTGCCAGCAGCTCCTTGACAGGGGGAGAGACCCAGTACTTC.

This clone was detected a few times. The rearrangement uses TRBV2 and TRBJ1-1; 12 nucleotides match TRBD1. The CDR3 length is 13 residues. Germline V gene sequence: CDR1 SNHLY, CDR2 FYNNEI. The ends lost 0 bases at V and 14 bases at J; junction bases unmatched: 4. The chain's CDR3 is CASSEARDRGLFF. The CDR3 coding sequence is TGTGCCAGCAGTGAAGCGCGGGACAGGGGGCTCTTCTTT.

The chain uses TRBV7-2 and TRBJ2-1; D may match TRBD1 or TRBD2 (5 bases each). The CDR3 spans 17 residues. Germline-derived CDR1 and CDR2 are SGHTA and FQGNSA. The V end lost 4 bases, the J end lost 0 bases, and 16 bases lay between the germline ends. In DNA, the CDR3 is TGTGCCAGCAGCTCTTACGGGGCGGCCACCTCCTACAATGAGCAGTTCTTC. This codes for CASSSYGAATSYNEQFF.

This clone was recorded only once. In DNA, the CDR3 is TGTGCCAGCAGCTTATTAGGCCGACGTGGGGAGACCCAGTACTTC. Translated, it gives CASSLLGRRGETQYF. The J gene is TRBJ2-5, the V gene TRBV7-2, with unresolved D. The CDR3 is made up of 15 amino acids. Germline values: CDR1 SGHTA, CDR2 FQGNSA. V lost 2 bases to trimming and J lost 5 bases, with 15 bases between them.

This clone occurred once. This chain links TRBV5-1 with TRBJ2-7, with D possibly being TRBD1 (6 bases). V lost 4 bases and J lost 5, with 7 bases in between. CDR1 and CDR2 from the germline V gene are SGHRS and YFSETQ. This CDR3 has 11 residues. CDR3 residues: CASSRDNEQYF. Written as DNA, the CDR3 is TGCGCCAGCAGCCGGGACAACGAGCAGTACTTC.

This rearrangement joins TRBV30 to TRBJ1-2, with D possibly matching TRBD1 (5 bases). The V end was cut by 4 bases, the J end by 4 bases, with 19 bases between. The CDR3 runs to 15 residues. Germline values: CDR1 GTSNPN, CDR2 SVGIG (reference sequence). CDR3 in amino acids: CAWNFRGGFGYGYTF. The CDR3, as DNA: TGTGCCTGGAACTTCCGGGGGGGGTTCGGCTATGGCTACACCTTC.

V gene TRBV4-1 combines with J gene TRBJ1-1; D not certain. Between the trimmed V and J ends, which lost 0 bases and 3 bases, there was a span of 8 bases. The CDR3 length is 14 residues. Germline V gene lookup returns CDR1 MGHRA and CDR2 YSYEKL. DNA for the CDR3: TGCGCCAGCAGCCAAGATAGATGGGACACTGAAGCTTTCTTT. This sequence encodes CASSQDRWDTEAFF.

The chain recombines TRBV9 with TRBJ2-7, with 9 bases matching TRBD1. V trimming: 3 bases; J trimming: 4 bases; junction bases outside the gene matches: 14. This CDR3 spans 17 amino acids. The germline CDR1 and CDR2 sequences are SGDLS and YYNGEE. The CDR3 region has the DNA TGTGCCAGCAGCGCCGCCGGGACAGGGAGCCGACAATACGAGCAGTACTTC. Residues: CASSAAGTGSRQYEQYF.

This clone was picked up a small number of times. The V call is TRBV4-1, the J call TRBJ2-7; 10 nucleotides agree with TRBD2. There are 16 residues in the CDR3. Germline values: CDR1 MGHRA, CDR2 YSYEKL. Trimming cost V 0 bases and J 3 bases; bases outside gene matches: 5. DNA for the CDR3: TGCGCCAGCAGCCAAGATCCCAGCGGGGGGGTCTACGAGCAGTACTTC. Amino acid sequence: CASSQDPSGGVYEQYF.

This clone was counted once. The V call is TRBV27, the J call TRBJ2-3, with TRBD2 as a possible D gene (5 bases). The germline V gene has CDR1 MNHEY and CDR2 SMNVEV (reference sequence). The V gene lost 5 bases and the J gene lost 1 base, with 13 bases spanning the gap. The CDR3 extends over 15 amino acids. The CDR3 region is CASSEAESGTDTQYF. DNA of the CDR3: TGTGCCAGCAGTGAAGCGGAATCGGGCACAGATACGCAGTATTTT.

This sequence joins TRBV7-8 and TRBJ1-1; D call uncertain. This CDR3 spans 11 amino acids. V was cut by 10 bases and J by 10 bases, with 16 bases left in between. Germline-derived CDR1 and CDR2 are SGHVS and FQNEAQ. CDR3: CATISWAAAFF. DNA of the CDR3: TGTGCCACCATCTCTTGGGCGGCAGCTTTCTTT.

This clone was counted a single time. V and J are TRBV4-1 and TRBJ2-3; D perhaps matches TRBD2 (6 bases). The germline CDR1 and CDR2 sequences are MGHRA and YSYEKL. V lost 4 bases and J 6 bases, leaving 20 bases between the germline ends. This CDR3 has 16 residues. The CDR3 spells CASSPPGGRVDDTQYF. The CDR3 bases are TGCGCCAGCAGCCCCCCCGGGGGAAGGGTAGACGATACGCAGTATTTT.

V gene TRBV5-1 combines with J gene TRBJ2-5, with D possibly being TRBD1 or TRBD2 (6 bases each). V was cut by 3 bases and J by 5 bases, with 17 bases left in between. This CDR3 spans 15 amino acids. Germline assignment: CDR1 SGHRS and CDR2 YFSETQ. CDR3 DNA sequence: TGCGCCAGCAGCTGGACCGGGGGCTGGGGTGAGACCCAGTACTTC. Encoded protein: CASSWTGGWGETQYF.

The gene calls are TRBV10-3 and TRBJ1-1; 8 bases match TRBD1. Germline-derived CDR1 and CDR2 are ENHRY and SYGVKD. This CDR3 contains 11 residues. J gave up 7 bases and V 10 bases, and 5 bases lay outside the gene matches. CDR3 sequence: CATGQGGEAFF. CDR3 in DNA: TGTGCCACCGGACAGGGAGGTGAAGCTTTCTTT.

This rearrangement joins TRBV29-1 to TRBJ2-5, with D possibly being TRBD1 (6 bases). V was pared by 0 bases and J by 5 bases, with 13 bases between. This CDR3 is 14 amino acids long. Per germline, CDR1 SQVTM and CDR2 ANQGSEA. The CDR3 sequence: CSVEDRAGVETQYF. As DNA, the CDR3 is TGCAGCGTTGAAGATCGGGCAGGGGTTGAGACCCAGTACTTC. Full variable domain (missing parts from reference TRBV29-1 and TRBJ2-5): SAVISQKPSRDICQRGTSLTIQCQVDSQVTMMFWYRQQPGQSLTLIATANQGSEATYESGFVIDKFPISRPNLTFSTLTVSNMSPEDSSIYLCSVEDRAGVETQYFGPGTRLLVL.

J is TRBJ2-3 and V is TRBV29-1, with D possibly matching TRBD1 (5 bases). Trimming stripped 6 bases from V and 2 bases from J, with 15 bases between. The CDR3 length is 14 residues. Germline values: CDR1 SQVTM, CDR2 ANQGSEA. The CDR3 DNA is TGCAGCGTCCAGGACAAGGGCAACACAGATACGCAGTATTTT. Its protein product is CSVQDKGNTDTQYF.

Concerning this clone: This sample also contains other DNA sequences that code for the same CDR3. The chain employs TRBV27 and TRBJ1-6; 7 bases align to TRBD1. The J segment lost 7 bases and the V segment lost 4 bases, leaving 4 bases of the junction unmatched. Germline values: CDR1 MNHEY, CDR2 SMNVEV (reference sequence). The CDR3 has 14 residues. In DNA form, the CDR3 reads TGTGCCAGCAGTTCCGGGACAGCGAATTCACCCCTCCACTTT. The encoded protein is CASSSGTANSPLHF.

CDR3 in amino acids: CASSRLAGDDNEQFF. The CDR3 DNA reads as TGCGCCAGCAGCCGACTAGCGGGGGATGACAATGAGCAGTTCTTC. V gene TRBV4-1 combines with J gene TRBJ2-1; 12 bases line up with TRBD2. V dropped 4 bases and J dropped 5; count of bases not matched to a gene: 3. The CDR3 runs to 15 residues. Germline lookup yields CDR1 MGHRA and CDR2 YSYEKL.

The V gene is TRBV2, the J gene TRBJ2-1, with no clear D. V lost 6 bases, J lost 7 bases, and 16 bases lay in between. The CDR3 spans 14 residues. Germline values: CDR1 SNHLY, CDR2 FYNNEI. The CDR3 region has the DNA TGTGCCAGCAGGGTCGTCTCCCTGCAGAATGAGCAGTTCTTC. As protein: CASRVVSLQNEQFF.

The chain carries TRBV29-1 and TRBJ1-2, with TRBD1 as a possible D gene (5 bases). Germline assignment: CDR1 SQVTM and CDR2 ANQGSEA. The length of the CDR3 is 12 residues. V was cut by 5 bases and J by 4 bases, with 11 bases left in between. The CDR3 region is CSVPTDSYGYTF. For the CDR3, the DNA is TGCAGCGTTCCGACAGACTCCTATGGCTACACCTTC.

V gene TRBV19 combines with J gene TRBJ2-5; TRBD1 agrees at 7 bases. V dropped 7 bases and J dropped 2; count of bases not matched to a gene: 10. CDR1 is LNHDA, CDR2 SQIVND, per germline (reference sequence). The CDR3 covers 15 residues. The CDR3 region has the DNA TGTGCCAGTAAAGATACCGGGACAGAACAAGAGACCCAGTACTTC. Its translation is CASKDTGTEQETQYF.

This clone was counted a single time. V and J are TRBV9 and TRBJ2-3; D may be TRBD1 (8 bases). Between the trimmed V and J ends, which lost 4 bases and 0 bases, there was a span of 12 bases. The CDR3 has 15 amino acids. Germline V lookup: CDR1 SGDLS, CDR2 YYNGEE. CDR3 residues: CASSTGGGSTDTQYF. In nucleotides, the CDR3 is TGTGCCAGCAGCACAGGGGGGGGAAGCACAGATACGCAGTATTTT.

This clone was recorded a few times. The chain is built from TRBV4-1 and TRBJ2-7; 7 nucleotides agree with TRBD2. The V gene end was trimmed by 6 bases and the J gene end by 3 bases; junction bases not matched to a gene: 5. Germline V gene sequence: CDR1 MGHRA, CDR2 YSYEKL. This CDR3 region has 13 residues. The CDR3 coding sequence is TGCGCCAGCAGTCCAAGGGACTACTACGAGCAGTACTTC. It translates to CASSPRDYYEQYF.

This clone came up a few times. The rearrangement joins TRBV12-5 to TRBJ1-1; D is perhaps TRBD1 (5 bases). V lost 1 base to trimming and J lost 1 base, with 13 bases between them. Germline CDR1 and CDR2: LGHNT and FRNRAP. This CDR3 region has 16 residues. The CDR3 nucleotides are TGTGCTAGTGGTTTGGGCTTGGACATGGCGAACACTGAAGCTTTCTTT. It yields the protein CASGLGLDMANTEAFF.

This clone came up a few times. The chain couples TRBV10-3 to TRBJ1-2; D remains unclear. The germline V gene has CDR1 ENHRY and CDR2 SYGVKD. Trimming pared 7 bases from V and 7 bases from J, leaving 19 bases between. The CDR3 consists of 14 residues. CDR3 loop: CAINGYDTLSGYTF. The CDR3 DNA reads TGTGCCATCAATGGCTACGACACCCTTAGTGGCTACACCTTC.